This passage covers 32 T cell receptor beta chains from one sample sequenced in a study of cytotoxic CD8 clonotypes in ibrutinib-treated CLL. TCRdb keeps only in-frame clones here, not all; method: immunoSEQ multiplex PCR. The sample comprises a few hundred thousand clones, roughly 71% of which are singletons, and about 5.9% rests with the top ten. This specimen consisted of PBMCs, obtained after 36 months of ibrutinib treatment. The receptors originated from a human donor with chronic lymphocytic leukemia.

V gene TRBV6-1 combines with J gene TRBJ2-2; D remains unclear. Trimming removed 7 bases from V and 3 bases from J, with 9 bases in between. Germline V gene sequence: CDR1 MNHNS, CDR2 SASEGT. The CDR3 length is 13 residues. The DNA of the CDR3 is TGTGCCAGCATTTCGGTTCACACCGGGGAGCTGTTTTTT. This encodes CASISVHTGELFF.

The rearrangement links TRBV10-1 to TRBJ2-7, with 8 bases matching TRBD2. The germline CDR1 and CDR2 sequences are WNHNN and SYGVQD (reference sequence). The CDR3 is made up of 14 amino acids. Trimming removed 8 bases from V and 6 bases from J; junction bases left unmatched: 12. The DNA for the CDR3 is TGCGCCAGCCCCCGGGAGGGCCTAGTCCCCGAGCAGTACTTC. Protein: CASPREGLVPEQYF.

The chain has TRBV5-1 and TRBJ1-2; 8 bases align to TRBD1. CDR3 length: 14 residues. J lost 3 bases, V lost 4 bases, and 5 bases had no gene match. Per germline, CDR1 SGHRS and CDR2 YFSETQ. The CDR3 DNA sequence: TGCGCCAGCAGCCCGGACAGGGTGTACTATGGCTACACCTTC. Protein: CASSPDRVYYGYTF.

Notes on this clone: Other DNA sequences in this specimen translate into the identical CDR3. The chain links TRBV5-4 to TRBJ2-2; D is perhaps TRBD1 (5 bases). CDR1 is SGHNT, CDR2 YYREEE, per germline (reference sequence). The CDR3 length is 16 residues. Trimming left V 0 bases short and J 3 bases short, with 12 bases between. In nucleotides, the CDR3 is TGTGCCAGCAGCTTGGACCCAGGGTATTACACCGGGGAGCTGTTTTTT. The encoded protein is CASSLDPGYYTGELFF.

J is TRBJ2-4 and V is TRBV5-1, with 13 positions matching TRBD2. V lost 0 bases, J lost 2 bases, and 2 bases stayed unmatched. CDR1 and CDR2 (germline): SGHRS, YFSETQ. The CDR3 sequence is 17 residues long. CDR3 DNA sequence: TGCGCCAGCAGCTTGGGGACTAGCGGGAGATCCAAAAACATTCAGTACTTC. It yields the protein CASSLGTSGRSKNIQYF.

The chain uses TRBV7-9 and TRBJ2-5; D unresolved. V was trimmed by 1 base and J by 1 base, leaving 7 bases between them. CDR3 size: 14 residues. Germline CDR1 reads SEHNR; CDR2 reads FQNEAQ (reference sequence). The CDR3 region has the DNA TGTGCCAGCAGCTTAGGGAGCCCCCAAGAGACCCAGTACTTC. Its translation: CASSLGSPQETQYF.

The V and J genes are TRBV4-1 and TRBJ1-4, with 8 bases lining up with TRBD1. The junction had 2 bases not matched to a gene; V was cut back by 0 bases and J by 8 bases. CDR3 length: 14 amino acids. Germline lookup yields CDR1 MGHRA and CDR2 YSYEKL. The CDR3 bases are TGCGCCAGCAGCCAAGAGGACAGGGCGGAAAAACTGTTTTTT. Its translation is CASSQEDRAEKLFF.

CDR3 amino acids: CASRRQDSSTDTQYF. The DNA of the CDR3 is TGCGCCAGCAGGCGACAGGACTCTAGCACAGATACGCAGTATTTT. The rearrangement links TRBV4-1 to TRBJ2-3; tentatively, D is TRBD1 (6 bases). V was pared by 6 bases and J by 0 bases, with 13 bases between. The CDR3 runs 15 residues. Germline-derived CDR1 and CDR2 are MGHRA and YSYEKL.

Concerning this clone itself: A much bigger clone sits one base away, suggesting this may be a read error. The genes are TRBV5-5 and TRBJ2-3; no definite D call. The CDR3 length is 11 residues. Germline loops: CDR1 SGHKS, CDR2 YYEKEE (reference sequence). Trimming removed 0 bases from V and 4 bases from J, with 0 bases in between. For the CDR3, the DNA is TGTGCCAGCAGCTTGGCAGATACGCAGTATTTT. It codes for CASSLADTQYF.

This clone was seen only a few times. The CDR3: CASSSRRNSNQPQHF. DNA for the CDR3: TGTGCCAGCAGTTCCCGACGGAATAGCAATCAGCCCCAGCATTTT. The V and J genes are TRBV27 and TRBJ1-5; D gene uncertain. V gave up 4 bases and J gave up 0 bases, with 10 bases separating them. Germline V gene sequence: CDR1 MNHEY, CDR2 SMNVEV (reference sequence). This CDR3 has 15 amino acids.

The chain couples TRBV18 to TRBJ2-7; D is unclear. Per the germline V gene, CDR1 is KGHSH and CDR2 is LQKENI. The CDR3 is 13 residues long. The ends were cut back, 0 bases at V and 3 bases at J, with 6 bases in the middle. The CDR3 nucleotides are TGTGCCAGCTCACCACCCCTCGGCTACGAGCAGTACTTC. As protein: CASSPPLGYEQYF.

The chain uses TRBV19 and TRBJ2-1, with 9 bases matching TRBD1. Germline V CDR1 and CDR2: LNHDA, SQIVND (reference sequence). The CDR3 extends over 15 amino acids. V was pared by 8 bases and J by 5 bases, with 10 bases of the junction left unmatched. CDR3 sequence: CASQTSGQGHNEQFF. In DNA, the CDR3 is TGTGCCAGTCAAACGTCGGGACAGGGACACAATGAGCAGTTCTTC.

V is TRBV9 and J is TRBJ2-1, with D unclear. V lost 6 bases and J 0 bases, leaving 7 bases between the germline ends. Germline V gene sequence: CDR1 SGDLS, CDR2 YYNGEE. The CDR3 is made up of 13 amino acids. The CDR3 region has the DNA TGTGCCAGCAACCGTGGCTCCTACAATGAGCAGTTCTTC. Amino acid sequence: CASNRGSYNEQFF.

The chain combines TRBV5-1 with TRBJ2-5; D is uncertain. Per germline, CDR1 SGHRS and CDR2 YFSETQ. The length of the CDR3 is 14 residues. Trimming left V 1 base short and J 1 base short, with 8 bases between. The CDR3 spells CASSLSVTQETQYF. CDR3 in DNA: TGCGCCAGCAGCTTGTCGGTGACCCAAGAGACCCAGTACTTC.

In its sample, this clone was seen a few times. Here the CDR3 reads CSPAAGNTIYF. DNA for the CDR3: TGCAGTCCCGCGGCTGGAAACACCATATATTTT. The J gene is TRBJ1-3, the V gene TRBV20-1; D is unclear. Trimming removed 8 bases at V and 2 bases at J, with 7 bases between. Germline CDR1 reads DFQATT; CDR2 reads SNEGSKA (reference sequence). The CDR3 has 11 amino acids.

The gene calls are TRBV5-1 and TRBJ2-7; possibly TRBD2 for D (7 bases). This CDR3 is 17 amino acids long. From germline, CDR1 is SGHRS and CDR2 YFSETQ. Trimming stripped 4 bases from V and 3 bases from J, with 23 bases between. The CDR3 reads CASSGTQGAGANYEQYF. CDR3 nucleotides: TGCGCCAGCAGCGGCACCCAAGGTGCGGGGGCGAACTACGAGCAGTACTTC.

The J gene is TRBJ1-4, the V gene TRBV18; D unresolved. Germline CDR1 reads KGHSH; CDR2 reads LQKENI. V lost 4 bases, J lost 0 bases, and 12 bases lay in between. The CDR3 is 16 residues long. The CDR3, as DNA: TGTGCCAGCTCACTGCGAGAGGAGGCAACTAATGAAAAACTGTTTTTT. The encoded protein is CASSLREEATNEKLFF.

The J gene is TRBJ1-1, the V gene TRBV28; perhaps TRBD1 as D (6 bases). The CDR3 loop spans 14 amino acids. Trimming left V 1 base short and J 5 bases short, with 11 bases between. The V gene's germline CDR1 is MDHEN and CDR2 SYDVKM. The CDR3, as DNA: TGTGCCAGCAGTTTATACAGGGTCGGGACTGAAGCTTTCTTT. This translates into CASSLYRVGTEAFF.

V usage is TRBV4-1 and J usage is TRBJ1-6; TRBD1 agrees at 7 bases. After removal of 4 bases from V and 0 bases from J, the junction contained 12 bases not matched to a gene. CDR1 and CDR2 (germline): MGHRA, YSYEKL. The CDR3 runs 19 residues. The CDR3 loop reads CASSLQPGQLSSYNSPLHF. DNA for the CDR3: TGCGCCAGCAGCCTTCAACCGGGACAGCTGAGCTCCTATAATTCACCCCTCCACTTT.

This chain joins TRBV6-6 and TRBJ2-7, with D hard to call. The V gene lost 0 bases and the J gene lost 3 bases, with 12 bases spanning the gap. Germline lookup yields CDR1 MNHNY and CDR2 SVGAGI (reference sequence). This CDR3 contains 15 residues. CDR3 amino acids: CASSYSIGMYYEQYF. The DNA of the CDR3 is TGTGCCAGCAGTTACTCTATTGGGATGTACTACGAGCAGTACTTC.

This chain connects TRBV5-1 to TRBJ2-7, with 8 bases fitting TRBD1. Germline trimming cut 5 bases from V and 5 bases from J; bases unmatched to any gene: 6. CDR1 SGHRS and CDR2 YFSETQ come from the germline V gene. This CDR3 has 13 amino acids. In nucleotides, the CDR3 is TGCGCCAGCAGGGACAGGGTGGCCCACGAGCAGTACTTC. This codes for CASRDRVAHEQYF. The whole variable domain, filled in from reference TRBV5-1 and TRBJ2-7, reads KAGVTQTPRYLIKTRGQQVTLSCSPISGHRSVSWYQQTPGQGLQFLFEYFSETQRNKGNFPGRFSGRQFSNSRSEMNVSTLELGDSALYLCASRDRVAHEQYFGPGTRLTVT.

This CDR3 reads CASSQQGAAETQYF. DNA for the CDR3: TGCGCCAGCAGTCAACAGGGGGCGGCAGAGACCCAGTACTTC. This chain uses TRBV23-1 with TRBJ2-5; 8 nucleotides align to TRBD1. TRBV23-1 is an open reading frame whose function is uncertain. The CDR3 runs to 14 residues. The V segment lost 2 bases and the J segment 4 bases; nucleotides outside the gene matches: 3.

A few counts support this clone. The chain is built from TRBV5-6 and TRBJ2-7; 7 bases are a match to TRBD1. The CDR3 is made up of 15 amino acids. The germline gives CDR1 SGHDT, CDR2 YYEEEE. Unmatched junction bases numbered 7, after V lost 4 bases and J lost 0 bases. CDR3 sequence: CASSPTGRSSYEQYF. The CDR3 nucleotides read TGTGCCAGCAGCCCGACAGGGCGAAGCTCCTACGAGCAGTACTTC.

Here the CDR3 reads CASSSDEFGYTF. CDR3 nucleotides: TGTGCCAGCAGTTCCGACGAATTTGGCTACACCTTC. The chain couples TRBV6-9 to TRBJ1-2; D gene unclear. Per the germline V gene, CDR1 is MNHGY and CDR2 is SVAAGI. CDR3 length: 12 residues. Trimming removed 4 bases at V and 7 bases at J, with 10 bases between.

This clone was recorded a few times. The CDR3 loop reads CASSIRRGQGPLHF. In nucleotides, the CDR3 is TGTGCCAGTAGTATCCGACGGGGACAGGGACCCCTCCACTTT. This chain connects TRBV19 to TRBJ1-6; TRBD1 aligns across 9 bases. Germline V gene lookup returns CDR1 LNHDA and CDR2 SQIVND (reference sequence). The CDR3 contains 14 residues. V shed 3 bases, J shed 12 bases, and the junction held 6 bases outside the gene matches. The full variable domain, with the rest looked up from reference TRBV19 and TRBJ1-6, is DGGITQSPKYLFRKEGQNVTLSCEQNLNHDAMYWYRQDPGQGLRLIYYSQIVNDFQKGDIAEGYSVSREKKESFPLTVTSAQKNPTAFYLCASSIRRGQGPLHFGNGTRLTVT.

The chain couples TRBV5-1 to TRBJ2-7; 7 bases line up with TRBD1. The CDR3 loop spans 16 amino acids. V dropped 2 bases and J dropped 3; count of bases not matched to a gene: 11. Germline V gives CDR1 SGHRS, CDR2 YFSETQ. The CDR3 bases are TGCGCCAGCAGCTTAAGACTCCAGGACAGGTTCTACGAGCAGTACTTC. It translates to CASSLRLQDRFYEQYF.

The gene calls are TRBV5-1 and TRBJ1-2, with 7 bases lining up with TRBD1. There are 15 residues in the CDR3. Germline V gene data show CDR1 as SGHRS and CDR2 as YFSETQ. Trimming removed 4 bases from V and 1 base from J; junction bases left unmatched: 7. The CDR3 reads CASSPTGVHNYGYTF. CDR3 in DNA: TGCGCCAGCAGCCCCACAGGGGTCCATAACTATGGCTACACCTTC.

This chain connects TRBV7-3 to TRBJ2-7; the match to TRBD1 covers 8 bases. V shed 0 bases and J 5 bases; nucleotides not matched to a gene: 9. CDR1 and CDR2 (germline): SGHTA, FQGTGA. The CDR3 loop spans 16 amino acids. CDR3 in DNA: TGTGCCAGCAGCTTAACGAGTGGCCAGGGGGCACACGAGCAGTACTTC. It codes for CASSLTSGQGAHEQYF.

Remarks on this clone: Different DNA sequences within this sample yield the same CDR3. The rearrangement links TRBV6-1 to TRBJ1-5; D perhaps matches TRBD1 (5 bases). Trimming took 1 base from V and 6 from J, leaving 10 bases between them. Germline CDR1 is MNHNS and CDR2 is SASEGT. This CDR3 has 14 residues. CDR3 protein: CASSEVTGAQPQHF. CDR3 nucleotide sequence: TGTGCCAGCAGTGAAGTAACCGGGGCTCAGCCCCAGCATTTT.

This rearrangement joins TRBV2 to TRBJ1-3; D gene unclear. The V gene lost 6 bases and the J gene lost 3 bases, with 6 bases spanning the gap. Germline CDR1 reads SNHLY; CDR2 reads FYNNEI. The CDR3 has 12 amino acids. Here the CDR3 DNA reads TGTGCCAGCAGGAGAGTTGGAAACACCATATATTTT. It encodes CASRRVGNTIYF.

A word on this clone: The same CDR3 also results from other DNA sequences found in this sample. This chain uses TRBV9 with TRBJ1-2; 10 bases are shared with TRBD1. The CDR3 runs 14 residues. J was trimmed by 5 bases and V by 0 bases; bases with no gene match: 1. Looked up from germline, CDR1 is SGDLS and CDR2 is YYNGEE. The CDR3 coding sequence is TGTGCCAGCAGCGTAGAGGACAGGGGGTATGGCTACACCTTC. Its protein product is CASSVEDRGYGYTF.

Comments on this clone: The sample carries other DNA sequences with the same CDR3. V and J are TRBV18 and TRBJ1-5; a weak D match, TRBD1 (5 bases). Trimming stripped 2 bases from V and 4 bases from J, with 9 bases between. CDR3 length: 14 amino acids. CDR1 is KGHSH and CDR2 is LQKENI in the germline V gene. CDR3 coding DNA: TGTGCCAGCTCACCAGGGACGGGGAATCAGCCCCAGCATTTT. Protein product: CASSPGTGNQPQHF. Using reference TRBV18 and TRBJ1-5 for the parts outside the CDR3, the full variable domain is NAGVMQNPRHLVRRRGQEARLRCSPMKGHSHVYWYRQLPEEGLKFMVYLQKENIIDESGMPKERFSAEFPKEGPSILRIQQVVRGDSAAYFCASSPGTGNQPQHFGDGTRLSIL.